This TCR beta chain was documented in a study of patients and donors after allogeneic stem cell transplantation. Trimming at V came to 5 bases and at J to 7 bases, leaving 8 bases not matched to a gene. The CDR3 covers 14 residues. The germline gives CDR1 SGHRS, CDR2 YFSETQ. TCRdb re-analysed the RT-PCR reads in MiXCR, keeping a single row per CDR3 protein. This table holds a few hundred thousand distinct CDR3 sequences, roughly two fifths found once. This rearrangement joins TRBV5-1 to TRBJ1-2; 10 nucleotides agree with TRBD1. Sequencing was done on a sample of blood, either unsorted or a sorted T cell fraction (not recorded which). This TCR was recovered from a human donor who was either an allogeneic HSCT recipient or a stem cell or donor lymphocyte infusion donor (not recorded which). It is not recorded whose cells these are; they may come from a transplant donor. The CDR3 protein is CASSFRDRGSGYTF. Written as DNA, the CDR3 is TGCGCCAGCAGTTTCCGGGACAGGGGCAGTGGCTACACCTTC.